This entry lists 13 T cell receptor beta chains sequenced from one sample in a study of T cell changes during pregnancy in multiple sclerosis. Profiled with immunoSEQ multiplex PCR; TCRdb holds only in-frame clones, not every one. In the table there are around 34,000 clones, under 90% of which are singletons. This specimen consisted of CD8+ T cells from peripheral blood mononuclear cells, obtained after pregnancy. Receptor source: a female donor with multiple sclerosis, enrolled in a pregnancy study.

The genes are TRBV4-3 and TRBJ2-3, with TRBD1 matching over 9 bases. The CDR3 consists of 16 residues. After removal of 3 bases from V and 2 bases from J, the junction contained 6 bases not matched to a gene. The germline CDR1 and CDR2 sequences are LGHNA and YSLEER. CDR3 in amino acids: CASSQTGTGLTDTQYF. In nucleotides, the CDR3 is TGCGCCAGCAGCCAGACCGGGACAGGGCTCACAGATACGCAGTATTTT.

This chain links TRBV9 with TRBJ2-3, with D maybe TRBD2 (5 bases). The CDR3 is 15 amino acids. The V gene lost 4 bases and the J gene lost 2 bases, with 14 bases spanning the gap. Per the germline V gene, CDR1 is SGDLS and CDR2 is YYNGEE. CDR3 protein: CASSPEPGITDTQYF. In nucleotides, the CDR3 is TGTGCCAGCAGCCCTGAGCCGGGGATCACAGATACGCAGTATTTT. Supplemented by reference TRBV9 and TRBJ2-3, the full variable domain reads DSGVTQTPKHLITATGQRVTLRCSPRSGDLSVYWYQQSLDQGLQFLIQYYNGEERAKGNILERFSAQQFPDLHSELNLSSLELGDSALYFCASSPEPGITDTQYFGPGTRLTVL.

This sequence joins TRBV19 and TRBJ1-1; 11 nucleotides align to TRBD1. Losses at the gene ends were 3 bases for V and 4 bases for J; bases not matched to a gene: 1. From germline, CDR1 is LNHDA and CDR2 SQIVND (reference sequence). The CDR3 consists of 14 residues. The CDR3 loop is CASSMGTGGTEAFF. The CDR3 region has the DNA TGTGCCAGTAGTATGGGGACAGGGGGCACTGAAGCTTTCTTT.

The chain combines TRBV4-1 with TRBJ1-2, with TRBD1 identical over 9 bases. The CDR3 is 16 residues long. Trimming removed 3 bases from V and 2 bases from J; junction bases left unmatched: 7. CDR1 MGHRA and CDR2 YSYEKL come from the germline V gene. For the CDR3, the DNA is TGCGCCAGCAGCCATCTAAACAGGGGGCTGAACTATGGCTACACCTTC. Translating it yields CASSHLNRGLNYGYTF.

CDR3 sequence: CASSPFIGASGGLFQYF. CDR3 DNA: TGCGCCAGCAGCCCCTTCATTGGGGCTAGCGGGGGGCTCTTCCAGTACTTC. This chain uses TRBV4-1 with TRBJ2-5; 11 nucleotides line up with TRBD2. This CDR3 is 17 amino acids long. Germline V gives CDR1 MGHRA, CDR2 YSYEKL. Germline trimming cut 4 bases from V and 10 bases from J; bases unmatched to any gene: 17.

The V and J genes are TRBV11-2 and TRBJ1-2; TRBD1 matches at 7 bases. There are 12 residues in the CDR3. J lost 7 bases, V lost 5 bases, and 4 bases had no gene match. CDR1 and CDR2 from the germline V gene are SGHAT and FQNNGV. The CDR3 sequence is CASSSKGAGYTF. In DNA, the CDR3 is TGTGCCAGCAGCAGCAAGGGGGCTGGCTACACCTTC.

V gene TRBV11-2 combines with J gene TRBJ2-2; D is undetermined. This CDR3 has 14 residues. CDR1 and CDR2 (germline): SGHAT, FQNNGV. With 2 bases removed from V and 5 bases from J, the gap between germline ends came to 9 bases. In DNA form, the CDR3 reads TGTGCCAGCAGCTTAAATACGAGGACCGGGGAGCTGTTTTTT. Translation gives CASSLNTRTGELFF.

The V call is TRBV29-1, the J call TRBJ1-2; D perhaps matches TRBD1 (6 bases). Trimming pared 4 bases from V and 2 bases from J, leaving 17 bases between. The CDR3 consists of 15 residues. Germline lookup yields CDR1 SQVTM and CDR2 ANQGSEA. The CDR3 nucleotides read TGCAGCGTTGTCGGGCAGGGGATTTCCAACTATGGCTACACCTTC. It yields the protein CSVVGQGISNYGYTF.

The chain uses TRBV9 and TRBJ2-1, with D tentatively TRBD2 (5 bases). CDR1 SGDLS and CDR2 YYNGEE come from the germline V gene. V was clipped by 0 bases and J by 0 bases, with 10 bases between them. The CDR3 runs 16 residues. CDR3: CASSVATGSSYNEQFF. Here the CDR3 DNA reads TGTGCCAGCAGCGTAGCTACGGGGAGCTCCTACAATGAGCAGTTCTTC.

The chain carries TRBV5-6 and TRBJ2-7, with 7 bases aligning to TRBD2. Losses at the gene ends were 2 bases for V and 3 bases for J; bases not matched to a gene: 5. The CDR3 spans 14 residues. Looked up from germline, CDR1 is SGHDT and CDR2 is YYEEEE. The CDR3 DNA reads as TGTGCCAGCAGCTTCACTAGCGCAGGCTACGAGCAGTACTTC. Translation gives CASSFTSAGYEQYF.

The rearrangement links TRBV5-4 to TRBJ1-5; D ambiguous. In germline, CDR1 is SGHNT, CDR2 YYREEE (reference sequence). Trimming took 4 bases from V and 1 from J, leaving 9 bases between them. This CDR3 spans 14 amino acids. The CDR3 loop is CASSREVSNQPQHF. The CDR3 region has the DNA TGTGCCAGCAGCCGGGAGGTGAGCAATCAGCCCCAGCATTTT.

The chain couples TRBV11-2 to TRBJ2-7, with a possible D match to TRBD1 (7 bases). There are 14 residues in the CDR3. Trimming pared 4 bases from V and 2 bases from J, leaving 12 bases between. The germline gives CDR1 SGHAT, CDR2 FQNNGV. The CDR3 spells CASSYAGGTYEQYF. DNA for the CDR3: TGTGCCAGCAGCTACGCAGGGGGGACCTACGAGCAGTACTTC.

The rearrangement uses TRBV16 and TRBJ1-5; no definite D call. Germline V gene data show CDR1 as KGHSY and CDR2 as FQNENV. V was pared by 3 bases and J by 5 bases, with 8 bases between. The length of the CDR3 is 13 residues. The CDR3 bases are TGTGCCAGCAGCCACGGCGGCGATCAGCCCCAGCATTTT. This gives the protein CASSHGGDQPQHF.